This T cell receptor (beta chain) was captured in a study of shared clonotypes between healthy human individuals. Study-wide findings and caveats: The diversity represented, both genetic and in exposure history, was limited by few donors.

Researchers partitioned CD4+ cells into CD45RA+ naive and CD45RA-negative memory subsets. This clone was found once. Its antigen is currently unknown. One end of the junction fails to match germline, which may point to a read error. The CDR3 is 16 residues long. Per germline, CDR1 SGHNT and CDR2 YENEEA. Replicate PCRs run on sorted subsets employed approximately 0.2 ug DNA, around 31,000 T cell genomes. Clones were sequenced by immunoSEQ multiplex PCR, and TCRdb holds only the in-frame ones, with some missing. The profile shows about 2.3 million clones, roughly 93% of them singletons. Sample: naive CD4+ T cells from PBMCs. Subset in this sample: CD45RA+ positively selected. This TCR came from a man aged 18 to 29 in good health. Some clones in this sample may be carry-over from other donors' samples. J is TRBJ2-7 and V is TRBV11-3; 11 positions match TRBD2. CDR3 residues: CASSLDPGIAGGLYSF. CDR3 coding DNA: TGTGCCAGCAGCTTAGATCCCGGGATAGCGGGAGGGCTTTATTCCTTC.